This is a list of T cell receptor beta chains from one sample in a study of Tregs in tolerant kidney transplant recipients. Assay used: immunoSEQ multiplex PCR; TCRdb lists only in-frame clones, some missing. The profile covers around 230,000 clones, with around 82% appearing a single time and around 0.64% taken by the ten largest. The specimen sequenced was CD4+ T cells from blood. The receptors derive from a human donor in good health. The CDR3 runs from the conserved cysteine through the conserved F or W. D genes are given only for firm matches.

>NA|TRBV30
CAWSYEGISGNTIYF
>NA|TRBV5-1
CASSFRRAIQETQYF
>TRBD1|TRBV18
CASSSRTGTDTQYF
>NA|TRBV6-6
CASSTRTATSYGYTF
>NA|TRBV6-5
CASSYYGYTF
>NA|TRBV10-1
CASSETGGKLFF
>NA|TRBV5-1
CASSLGPYGAQPQHF
>NA|TRBV15
CATSRDVGKGSNQPQHF
>TRBD1|TRBV9
CASSAGPGQGNSPLHF
>TRBD2|TRBV10-3
CAISVTARTSGDYNEQFF
>NA|TRBV19
CASRATGSGGTQYF
>TRBD1|TRBV25-1
CASSDSRQGGETQYF
>TRBD1|TRBV5-4
CASSPWDRGTGELFF
>NA|TRBV4-2
CASSQAHVRAFF
>NA|TRBV5-8
CASSLAVVYGISGNTIYF
>NA|TRBV6-5
CASSYRGGTDTQYF
>NA|TRBV5-6
CASSLRRTGANVLTF
>TRBD1|TRBV19
CASSPPGTGDSEQYF
>NA|TRBV18
CASSQQGRDTQYF
>TRBD2|TRBV5-4
CASSRETSGSQETQYF
>NA|TRBV19
CASSILLSSGANVLTF
>NA|TRBV19
CASRTGDPNTEAFF
>NA|TRBV25-1
CASSEAGTGSGYTF
>NA|TRBV10-3
CAIKRDSRKETQYF
>NA|TRBV6-5
CASSLGSGSPQHF
>TRBD2|TRBV7-6
CASSLTSGRAEQYF
>NA|TRBV2
CASSLARSTEAFF
>NA|TRBV6-6
CASSSTSGNRGEKLFF
>TRBD1|TRBV7-9
CASKRTGAADTQYF
>TRBD2|TRBV5-1
CASSRELSGSSTDTQYF
>TRBD1|TRBV2
CASSEGDRGTDEQFF
>NA|TRBV5-4
CASSYRWAGSTDTQYF
>NA|TRBV6-1
CASSEVWGSYTGELFF
>NA|TRBV7-3
CASSLTAGKYQETQYF
>TRBD1|TRBV19
CASSRTMGQGADTQYF
>TRBD1|TRBV6-1
CASRGQGLNGYTF
>NA|TRBV5-1
CASRDLKGTGELFF
>NA|TRBV27
CASSFRSRGSYEQYF
>TRBD2|TRBV5-1
CASSLVPGRAGELFF
>NA|TRBV20-1
CSAGEAETQYF
>TRBD2|TRBV25-1
CASSGGGLAGGGTGELFF
>TRBD1|TRBV13
CASSPRLGQGFTDTQYF
>NA|TRBV18
CASSPRAGGGYTF
>TRBD1|TRBV6-1
CASRRDRESYEQYF
>NA|TRBV9
CASSVDGRSYEQYF
>NA|TRBV9
CASSVEGRAGGNTIYF
>NA|TRBV18
CASSLQANTEAFF
>TRBD2|TRBV4-2
CASSQGSLAGFSQQFF
>NA|TRBV6-6
CASSYSGGKNPEAFF
>TRBD1|TRBV10-3
CAISESRDRANQPQHF
>NA|TRBV7-2
CASSLALRETQYF
>NA|TRBV2
CASSVGSGAEETQYF
>TRBD1|TRBV5-6
CASSLLGQGNEQFF
>TRBD1|TRBV27
CASRSDRGPMTGELFF
>NA|TRBV19
CASKRREDTEAFF
>TRBD1|TRBV7-9
CASSPRTGKNTEAFF
>NA|TRBV18
CASSPWDGRNSPLHF